These 14 T cell receptor beta chains originate from one sample sequenced in a study of Graves' ophthalmopathy and Graves' hyperthyroidism. The TCR beta CDR3 regions underwent amplification from RNA transcripts. First-round RT-PCR with HTBI primers preceded a second-round multiplex PCR. One entry per CDR3 protein results from TCRdb running MiXCR on the multiplex PCR reads. Of 200,000 to 250,000 distinct CDR3 sequences listed, roughly 21% are singletons. The sequencing input was peripheral blood. These receptors came from a woman aged 45-59 years with Graves' ophthalmopathy.

This clonotype was picked up many times. The chain employs TRBV6-1 and TRBJ1-2; D is perhaps TRBD1 (5 bases). The CDR3 totals 14 residues. The germline V and J ends were trimmed by 6 bases and 4 bases, with 15 bases remaining between them. CDR1 MNHNS and CDR2 SASEGT come from the germline V gene. CDR3 amino acids: CASSPRVSGYGYTF. The CDR3 region has the DNA TGTGCCAGCAGCCCCAGGGTTTCTGGCTATGGCTACACCTTC.

This clonotype was observed a handful of times. The DNA of the CDR3 is TGTGCCAGTAGTGGGCCTACAGGGGGCTTGGGAAACACCATATATTTT. This gives the protein CASSGPTGGLGNTIYF. The chain couples TRBV19 to TRBJ1-3, with 9 nucleotides matching TRBD1. Losses at the gene ends were 5 bases for V and 4 bases for J; bases not matched to a gene: 9. The CDR3 loop spans 16 amino acids. Germline V lookup: CDR1 LNHDA, CDR2 SQIVND (reference sequence).

This clonotype was seen more than once but under ten times. The chain couples TRBV28 to TRBJ1-2; the D gene is possibly TRBD1 (6 bases). Trimming stripped 7 bases from V and 7 bases from J, with 10 bases between. Germline V CDR1 and CDR2: MDHEN, SYDVKM. This CDR3 has 11 amino acids. The CDR3 DNA follows: TGTGCCAGCACCGGGGGCTTTGGCTACACCTTC. Amino acids: CASTGGFGYTF.

The chain couples TRBV14 to TRBJ1-1, with TRBD1 as a possible D gene (5 bases). CDR1 is SGHDN, CDR2 FVKESK, per germline. V was cut by 2 bases and J by 4 bases, with 20 bases left in between. The CDR3 spans 17 residues. Here the CDR3 reads CASSQNLVGAGGTEAFF. CDR3 nucleotides: TGTGCCAGCAGCCAAAACCTCGTTGGGGCAGGTGGCACTGAAGCTTTCTTT.

This clonotype was observed many times. The V and J genes are TRBV5-4 and TRBJ1-3; perhaps TRBD1 as D (5 bases). CDR3 length: 15 amino acids. V was shortened by 4 bases and J by 5 bases, with 16 bases between the two germline ends. The germline V gene has CDR1 SGHNT and CDR2 YYREEE (reference sequence). As DNA, the CDR3 is TGTGCCAGCAGCGTGGCAAGTCAGGGCAGAAACACCATATATTTT. It codes for CASSVASQGRNTIYF.

This chain uses TRBV12-3 or TRBV12-4 with TRBJ2-5, with unresolved D. The length of the CDR3 is 13 residues. Trimming removed 5 bases from V and 1 base from J, with 8 bases in between. The DNA for the CDR3 is TGTGCCAGCAGTCGTCTCCTCCAAGAGACCCAGTACTTC. The encoded protein is CASSRLLQETQYF.

J is TRBJ2-1 and V is TRBV27, with TRBD2 matching over 10 bases. J gave up 4 bases and V 4 bases, and 7 bases lay outside the gene matches. Germline V CDR1 and CDR2: MNHEY, SMNVEV (reference sequence). The CDR3 consists of 16 residues. CDR3 loop: CASSWASGSLYNEQFF. CDR3 in DNA: TGTGCCAGCAGTTGGGCTAGCGGGAGCCTATACAATGAGCAGTTCTTC.

This clonotype was seen at least ten times. The rearrangement joins TRBV19 to TRBJ1-5, with D possibly TRBD1 on 5 matching bases. Trimming stripped 7 bases from V and 2 bases from J, with 9 bases between. CDR3 size: 13 residues. CDR1 is LNHDA, CDR2 SQIVND, per germline (reference sequence). The CDR3 spells CASNVQGNQPQHF. The CDR3, as DNA: TGTGCCAGTAATGTACAGGGCAATCAGCCCCAGCATTTT.

The sample holds many counts of this clonotype. The chain couples TRBV9 to TRBJ2-7; 7 bases map to TRBD2. The CDR3 spans 15 residues. V shed 0 bases, J shed 0 bases, and the junction held 3 bases outside the gene matches. CDR1 is SGDLS and CDR2 is YYNGEE in the germline V gene. Here the CDR3 reads CASSVGSSGSYEQYF. The CDR3 nucleotides are TGTGCCAGCAGCGTAGGTTCTAGCGGCTCCTACGAGCAGTACTTC. The complete variable domain, with remaining parts taken from reference TRBV9 and TRBJ2-7, reads DSGVTQTPKHLITATGQRVTLRCSPRSGDLSVYWYQQSLDQGLQFLIQYYNGEERAKGNILERFSAQQFPDLHSELNLSSLELGDSALYFCASSVGSSGSYEQYFGPGTRLTVT.

This rearrangement joins TRBV30 to TRBJ2-7; no definite D call. The CDR3 extends over 12 amino acids. CDR1 and CDR2 from the germline V gene are GTSNPN and SVGIG (reference sequence). Deletions cut 4 bases from V and 0 bases from J, with 7 bases between. The CDR3 sequence: CAWKRASYEQYF. The CDR3 nucleotides read TGTGCCTGGAAACGGGCCTCCTACGAGCAGTACTTC.

This clonotype occurred many times. The CDR3 DNA is TGTGCCTGGAGTAAGGGGGGGCTAGGGTACGAGCAGTACTTC. Translated, it gives CAWSKGGLGYEQYF. V gene TRBV30 combines with J gene TRBJ2-7; possible D gene TRBD2, 7 bases. Germline CDR1 reads GTSNPN; CDR2 reads SVGIG (reference sequence). CDR3 length equals 14 residues. Trimming removed 2 bases at V and 4 bases at J, with 15 bases between.

This clonotype was counted many times. The genes are TRBV11-2 and TRBJ2-4, with 7 bases that match TRBD1. V lost 5 bases and J lost 6; bases outside the gene matches: 16. Germline assignment: CDR1 SGHAT and CDR2 FQNNGV. The CDR3 sequence is 17 residues long. The CDR3 DNA follows: TGTGCCAGCAGCAGAAGAAGGCCTTCACAGGGGTCAAACATTCAGTACTTC. Amino acid sequence: CASSRRRPSQGSNIQYF.

This clonotype was observed many times. The chain combines TRBV6-1 with TRBJ2-7, with 7 bases that match TRBD1. The trim removed 5 bases at V and 9 bases at J, leaving 7 bases unmatched. The CDR3 length is 12 residues. Germline CDR1 reads MNHNS; CDR2 reads SASEGT. The CDR3 DNA follows: TGTGCCAGCAGTCAGGGGGTGGAGGTGCAGTACTTC. It encodes CASSQGVEVQYF.

This clonotype was picked up many times. The J gene is TRBJ2-7, the V gene TRBV29-1; D gene unclear. Trimming cost V 0 bases and J 1 base, with 10 bases left between them. This CDR3 has 14 amino acids. The V gene's germline CDR1 is SQVTM and CDR2 ANQGSEA. The CDR3 DNA sequence: TGCAGCGTTGAAGATCGGACGGTTTCCTACGAGCAGTACTTC. Translated, it gives CSVEDRTVSYEQYF.